This T cell receptor beta chain was captured by sequencing in a study of T cells in Graves' hyperthyroidism and ophthalmopathy. Findings and caveats of the study: The model's output predicted ophthalmopathy at a median of roughly seven months prior to onset. Blood shared most expanded thyroid clonotypes above 0.001.

This clonotype was seen at least ten times. Antigen: not known. V was cut by 2 bases and J by 1 base, with 17 bases left in between. The CDR3 extends over 16 amino acids. Germline-derived CDR1 and CDR2 are DFQATT and SNEGSKA (reference sequence). Amplified TCR beta CDR3 regions derived from RNA transcripts. RT-PCR in the first round (using the HTBI primer set) targeted the TCR CDR3. MiXCR, applied by TCRdb to the multiplex PCR reads, yields one record per CDR3 protein. The sample gives some 650,000 distinct CDR3 sequences, around 16% of which show up once; 3% to 4% is in the top ten. Ophthalmopathy patients showed a Clinical Activity Score of at least 3, NOSPECS grade of at least 4 and duration under 3 months. Exclusion criteria comprised uncontrolled infection, other autoimmune disease, pregnancy or lactation.

The chain joins TRBV20-1 to TRBJ1-1; D uncertain. The sequence derives from a woman aged 35 to 49 with Graves' ophthalmopathy. Sample: blood. The CDR3 reads CSARTTRLGQNTEAFF. The DNA of the CDR3 is TGCAGTGCTAGAACCACGAGGTTAGGCCAGAACACTGAAGCTTTCTTT.